The 11 T cell receptor beta chains listed next were all sequenced from one sample in a study of shared clonotypes between healthy human individuals. Produced via immunoSEQ multiplex PCR; TCRdb's table is partial and in-frame only. The sample records some 2.4 million clones, approximately 93% being singletons. The material sequenced was naive CD4+ T cells from PBMCs. Stated subset: CD45RA+ positively selected. The receptors were sampled from a young man in good health. Some clones in this sample may be carry-over from other donors' samples.

This chain joins TRBV2 and TRBJ2-3, with 14 bases matching TRBD2. CDR3 length: 15 residues. Germline CDR1 and CDR2: SNHLY and FYNNEI. J was trimmed by 6 bases and V by 6 bases; bases with no gene match: 5. CDR3 coding DNA: TGTGCCAGCAGGGGGACTAGCGGGAGTTGGGATACGCAGTATTTT. Protein sequence: CASRGTSGSWDTQYF.

V is TRBV7-9 and J is TRBJ2-1; 14 bases match TRBD2. Germline V CDR1 and CDR2: SEHNR, FQNEAQ (reference sequence). The V segment lost 5 bases and the J segment 15 bases; nucleotides outside the gene matches: 9. The CDR3 totals 14 residues. The CDR3 region is CASSPTGLAGERFF. The CDR3 DNA reads as TGTGCCAGCAGCCCGACGGGACTAGCGGGAGAACGGTTCTTC. The full variable domain, its missing parts supplied by reference TRBV7-9 and TRBJ2-1, is DTGVSQNPRHKITKRGQNVTFRCDPISEHNRLYWYRQTLGQGPEFLTYFQNEAQLEKSRLLSDRFSAERPKGSFSTLEIQRTEQGDSAMYLCASSPTGLAGERFFGPGTRLTVL.

This chain links TRBV13 with TRBJ1-2, with TRBD1 matching over 7 bases. CDR3 size: 15 residues. Germline V gene lookup returns CDR1 PRHDT and CDR2 FYEKMQ (reference sequence). V shed 6 bases and J 8 bases; nucleotides not matched to a gene: 15. The CDR3 coding sequence is TGTGCCAGCAGGGTTTTCCGGGACAGAGCACGAGGCTACACCTTC. Protein product: CASRVFRDRARGYTF.

The chain has TRBV5-1 and TRBJ2-7, with TRBD1 matching 9 bases. Germline CDR1 SGHRS, CDR2 YFSETQ. V lost 0 bases and J lost 5; bases outside the gene matches: 6. The CDR3 is 15 residues long. Written as DNA, the CDR3 is TGCGCCAGCAGCTTGGAGGGACAGGGTAATGACGAGCAGTACTTC. Its translation is CASSLEGQGNDEQYF.

The rearrangement uses TRBV5-6 and TRBJ1-2; a weak D match, TRBD1 (5 bases). The V gene's germline CDR1 is SGHDT and CDR2 YYEEEE. V was clipped by 0 bases and J by 4 bases, with 10 bases between them. This CDR3 is 14 amino acids long. The CDR3 DNA reads as TGTGCCAGCAGCTTGGAGCGGGGGAGCTATGGCTACACCTTC. This codes for CASSLERGSYGYTF.

This rearrangement joins TRBV7-9 to TRBJ1-1; D not certain. This CDR3 spans 13 amino acids. V lost 5 bases and J lost 5, with 12 bases in between. Germline CDR1 is SEHNR and CDR2 is FQNEAQ (reference sequence). The CDR3 sequence: CASSRGEVTEAFF. The CDR3 DNA reads as TGTGCCAGCAGCCGCGGGGAGGTGACTGAAGCTTTCTTT. Full variable domain (outside the CDR3, taken from reference TRBV7-9 and TRBJ1-1): DTGVSQNPRHKITKRGQNVTFRCDPISEHNRLYWYRQTLGQGPEFLTYFQNEAQLEKSRLLSDRFSAERPKGSFSTLEIQRTEQGDSAMYLCASSRGEVTEAFFGQGTRLTVV.

V gene TRBV28 combines with J gene TRBJ2-7, with D possibly TRBD1 on 6 matching bases. Trimming took 2 bases from V and 3 from J, leaving 14 bases between them. This CDR3 contains 15 residues. CDR1 is MDHEN and CDR2 is SYDVKM in the germline V gene. This CDR3 reads CASSLLGAKDYEQYF. CDR3 bases: TGTGCCAGCAGTTTACTGGGGGCAAAGGACTACGAGCAGTACTTC. The full variable domain, completed using reference TRBV28 and TRBJ2-7, is DVKVTQSSRYLVKRTGEKVFLECVQDMDHENMFWYRQDPGLGLRLIYFSYDVKMKEKGDIPEGYSVSREKKERFSLILESASTNQTSMYLCASSLLGAKDYEQYFGPGTRLTVT.

This clone was counted only a few times. This chain uses TRBV20-1 with TRBJ1-4; D not resolved. This CDR3 spans 11 amino acids. The V end was cut by 6 bases, the J end by 12 bases, with 14 bases between. Germline values: CDR1 DFQATT, CDR2 SNEGSKA (reference sequence). The CDR3 loop reads CSARRQGELFF. The CDR3 DNA follows: TGCAGTGCGAGACGACAAGGAGAACTGTTTTTT.

This clone was seen only a few times. The rearrangement links TRBV25-1 to TRBJ2-1; D not certain. Trimming left V 3 bases short and J 7 bases short, with 7 bases between. This CDR3 region has 12 residues. Germline V CDR1 and CDR2: MGHDK, SYGVNS. The CDR3: CASSDYVNEQFF. In DNA form, the CDR3 reads TGTGCCAGCAGTGACTACGTGAATGAGCAGTTCTTC.

A few counts support this clone. The chain combines TRBV18 with TRBJ1-5; D is possibly TRBD1 (5 bases). This CDR3 spans 14 amino acids. Germline loops: CDR1 KGHSH, CDR2 LQKENI. Trimming pared 3 bases from V and 6 bases from J, leaving 12 bases between. CDR3 DNA sequence: TGTGCCAGCTCACCTGAAGGGGCGGGTCAGCCCCAGCATTTT. Protein: CASSPEGAGQPQHF.

This sequence joins TRBV27 and TRBJ2-5, with TRBD1 as a possible D gene (6 bases). V shed 1 base and J shed 3 bases, with 18 bases lying between them. CDR1 is MNHEY, CDR2 SMNVEV, per germline (reference sequence). This CDR3 spans 17 amino acids. The CDR3 sequence is CASSLYAGTLLKETQYF. The DNA for the CDR3 is TGTGCCAGCAGTTTATATGCTGGGACATTACTAAAAGAGACCCAGTACTTC.